This passage covers 14 T cell receptor beta chains from one sample sequenced in a study of blood T cells in healthy people across ages. A sample-barcoded 5' primer and a J-beta primer mix were used in a second PCR of roughly 6 to 11 cycles. TCRdb re-derived calls from the 5' RACE reads in MiXCR, one entry per CDR3 protein. The sample lists 1.4 million or so distinct CDR3 sequences, 35% to 45% occurring once. Sequencing input: blood. Receptor source: a woman younger than 30 in good health.

V and J are TRBV5-1 and TRBJ2-1; no clear D gene. V lost 2 bases to trimming and J lost 0 bases, with 6 bases between them. Germline lookup yields CDR1 SGHRS and CDR2 YFSETQ. The CDR3 runs 14 residues. CDR3 residues: CASSLVVSYNEQFF. The CDR3 nucleotides read TGCGCCAGCAGCTTAGTGGTCTCCTACAATGAGCAGTTCTTC.

The CDR3 sequence is CASSYPGYLAKNIQYF. DNA of the CDR3: TGTGCCAGCAGTTACCCAGGGTACTTAGCCAAAAACATTCAGTACTTC. The chain couples TRBV6-2 or TRBV6-3 to TRBJ2-4; possible D gene TRBD1, 5 bases. V was pared by 2 bases and J by 0 bases, with 11 bases between. The germline CDR1 and CDR2 sequences are MNHEY and SVGEGT. The CDR3 is 16 residues long.

This chain connects TRBV2 to TRBJ2-1, with D possibly matching TRBD2 (6 bases). Germline lookup yields CDR1 SNHLY and CDR2 FYNNEI. The CDR3 is made up of 13 amino acids. V lost 6 bases and J 3 bases, leaving 9 bases between the germline ends. CDR3 DNA: TGTGCCAGCAGGCCTAGCGTCTACAATGAGCAGTTCTTC. Amino acids: CASRPSVYNEQFF.

The chain joins TRBV6-2 or TRBV6-3 to TRBJ1-1; TRBD1 matches 12 bases. The CDR3 totals 20 residues. Germline loops: CDR1 MNHEY, CDR2 SVGEGT. V lost 3 bases and J lost 2; bases outside the gene matches: 16. The CDR3 spells CASSYSYTGTGGLINTEAFF. DNA of the CDR3: TGTGCCAGCAGTTATTCTTACACCGGGACAGGGGGCTTAATTAACACTGAAGCTTTCTTT.

This clonotype was detected many times. The chain has TRBV7-2 and TRBJ2-3, with D uncertain. The germline CDR1 and CDR2 sequences are SGHTA and FQGNSA. The V end lost 1 base, the J end lost 3 bases, and 8 bases lay between the germline ends. The CDR3 has 14 residues. CDR3 sequence reads: CASSLELVTDTQYF. CDR3 in DNA: TGTGCCAGCAGCTTAGAGCTAGTAACAGATACGCAGTATTTT.

This clonotype showed up just a few times. The chain couples TRBV7-8 to TRBJ1-6; perhaps TRBD1 as D (5 bases). The germline CDR1 and CDR2 sequences are SGHVS and FQNEAQ. This CDR3 has 14 residues. V was trimmed by 6 bases and J by 6 bases, leaving 12 bases between them. CDR3 sequence reads: CASSSGTINSPLHF. The CDR3 coding sequence is TGTGCCAGCAGTTCCGGGACGATTAATTCACCCCTCCACTTT.

The table lists this clonotype with a few counts. This chain connects TRBV9 to TRBJ2-1; the match to TRBD2 covers 8 bases. The length of the CDR3 is 16 residues. In germline, CDR1 is SGDLS, CDR2 YYNGEE. Trimming cost V 0 bases and J 4 bases; bases outside gene matches: 6. For the CDR3, the DNA is TGTGCCAGCAGCGTAGCTGGGACTAGACTATACAATGAGCAGTTCTTC. The encoded protein is CASSVAGTRLYNEQFF.

In its sample, this clonotype was seen a few times. The chain combines TRBV9 with TRBJ2-1; 8 positions match TRBD2. Trimming cost V 3 bases and J 7 bases; bases outside gene matches: 6. The CDR3 has 14 amino acids. Germline CDR1 SGDLS, CDR2 YYNGEE. This chain's CDR3 is CASSGAGDGNEQFF. The CDR3 DNA reads as TGTGCCAGCAGCGGAGCGGGAGACGGGAATGAGCAGTTCTTC. The full variable domain, rest sourced from reference TRBV9 and TRBJ2-1, is DSGVTQTPKHLITATGQRVTLRCSPRSGDLSVYWYQQSLDQGLQFLIQYYNGEERAKGNILERFSAQQFPDLHSELNLSSLELGDSALYFCASSGAGDGNEQFFGPGTRLTVL.

With respect to this clonotype: One junction end disagrees with the germline gene, perhaps due to a read error. The chain recombines TRBV4-3 with TRBJ2-2; TRBD2 matches 12 bases. Germline lookup yields CDR1 LGHNA and CDR2 YSLEER. The CDR3 length is 17 residues. CDR3 DNA sequence: TGCGCCAGCAGCCAAGTTCCTAGCGGGAGGGATGGCGGGGGGCTGTTTTTT. It yields the protein CASSQVPSGRDGGGLFF.

This chain joins TRBV27 and TRBJ1-6; D ambiguous. This CDR3 comprises 15 residues. Germline V gives CDR1 MNHEY, CDR2 SMNVEV (reference sequence). V was shortened by 7 bases and J by 0 bases, with 10 bases between the two germline ends. The CDR3 DNA reads TGTGCCAGCAAAATCCCGAGCTCCTATAATTCACCCCTCCACTTT. This codes for CASKIPSSYNSPLHF.

This clonotype came up a few times. The chain combines TRBV4-2 with TRBJ2-4, with TRBD2 as a possible D gene (5 bases). Trimming left V 1 base short and J 10 bases short, with 11 bases between. From germline, CDR1 is LGHNA and CDR2 YNFKEQ. The CDR3 contains 13 residues. In nucleotides, the CDR3 is TGTGCCAGCAGCCAAGTTAACCCGGGAATTCAGTACTTC. Amino acid sequence: CASSQVNPGIQYF.

This clonotype was found a few times. The chain couples TRBV12-3 or TRBV12-4 to TRBJ1-1, with 10 nucleotides matching TRBD1. This CDR3 contains 18 residues. V shed 5 bases and J 3 bases; nucleotides not matched to a gene: 15. In DNA form, the CDR3 reads TGTGCCAGCAGTCCCTCGCGGGACAGGGGAAGTGAGGACACTGAAGCTTTCTTT. It specifies CASSPSRDRGSEDTEAFF.

The chain links TRBV5-1 to TRBJ1-5; 7 bases agree with TRBD1. The germline V gene has CDR1 SGHRS and CDR2 YFSETQ. CDR3 length: 15 amino acids. The V gene end was trimmed by 6 bases and the J gene end by 7 bases; junction bases not matched to a gene: 13. The CDR3 bases are TGCGCCAGCACCCCTTGGAACAGGGGAGGCCAGCCCCAGCATTTT. As protein: CASTPWNRGGQPQHF. The whole variable domain, filled in from reference TRBV5-1 and TRBJ1-5, reads KAGVTQTPRYLIKTRGQQVTLSCSPISGHRSVSWYQQTPGQGLQFLFEYFSETQRNKGNFPGRFSGRQFSNSRSEMNVSTLELGDSALYLCASTPWNRGGQPQHFGDGTRLSIL.

The rearrangement links TRBV20-1 to TRBJ1-1; D is possibly TRBD1 (6 bases). This CDR3 region has 14 residues. The V end lost 3 bases, the J end lost 1 base, and 12 bases lay between the germline ends. The V gene's germline CDR1 is DFQATT and CDR2 SNEGSKA (reference sequence). The CDR3 spells CSARLWGPNTEAFF. The CDR3 DNA follows: TGCAGTGCTAGGCTTTGGGGGCCGAACACTGAAGCTTTCTTT.